This T cell receptor (beta chain) was identified in a study of blood T cells in healthy people across ages. This CDR3 has 15 amino acids. The germline gives CDR1 MNHNS, CDR2 SASEGT. The V and J ends lost 7 bases and 2 bases, in that order; junction bases with no gene match: 9. It was with a sample-barcoded 5' primer and a J-beta primer mix that a second PCR of about 6 to 12 cycles was run. Through a template-switch adaptor with 12 random nucleotides, each cDNA molecule received a tag. From the 5' RACE reads, TCRdb called clonotypes with MiXCR, one entry per CDR3 protein. The sample lists approximately 810,000 distinct CDR3 sequences; about 30% were seen once. This clonotype was detected many times. Its antigen is currently unknown. Overall study findings and caveats: Measured against age, TCR beta diversity per million T cells decreased in a roughly linear manner.

This clonotype originated in a woman of 80 years or more in good health. Sequenced material: blood. The V and J genes are TRBV6-1 and TRBJ2-7; 9 bases align to TRBD2. This CDR3 reads CASMRLAGDPYEQYF. The CDR3 DNA is TGTGCCAGCATGCGGTTAGCGGGGGATCCCTACGAGCAGTACTTC.